These T cell receptor beta chains were read from a single sample in a study of T-cell memory formation after mild COVID-19. TCRdb independently ran MiXCR on the 5' RACE reads; one entry per CDR3 protein. The repertoire consists of almost 550,000 distinct CDR3 sequences, with around 21% occurring once and the leading ten covering about 12%. Specimen: PBMCs or a T cell subset sorted from them (not recorded which). The receptors stem from an adult woman who had mild COVID-19 (a few samples of this study predate the infection). Cell type and time point are not known. The CDR3 runs from the conserved cysteine through the conserved F or W. The D gene is left open where the match is weak. Not all rows give a size; the values are once, few, many and, for expanded clones, a class.

D,V,size,J,DNA,CDR3
-,TRBV7-8,few,TRBJ2-3,TGTGCCAGCAGCTTTTCAGGAGACCGCACAGATACGCAGTATTTT,CASSFSGDRTDTQYF
-,TRBV6-1,-,TRBJ1-5,TGTGCCAGCAGTGCCCTTTTAGGAGGGGCGAGCAATCAGCCCCAGCATTTT,CASSALLGGASNQPQHF
-,TRBV7-9,-,TRBJ2-5,TGTGCCAGCGGCCCCTTGGGAAGGATACAAGAGACCCAGTACTTC,CASGPLGRIQETQYF
-,TRBV6-5,-,TRBJ2-3,TGTGCCAGCAGGGCAGGTGATATCACAGATACGCAGTATTTT,CASRAGDITDTQYF
-,TRBV5-1,many,TRBJ2-3,TGCGCCAGCAGCCCCTCAGGGTCAGATACGCAGTATTTT,CASSPSGSDTQYF
TRBD2,TRBV5-5,-,TRBJ2-3,TGTGCCAGCAGCCATAGACGACTAGTAGCGGGGAGCACAGATACGCAGTATTTT,CASSHRRLVAGSTDTQYF
TRBD1,TRBV7-2,few,TRBJ1-2,TGTGCCAGCAGTAACCGGGACAGGGGCTATGGCTACACCTTC,CASSNRDRGYGYTF
-,TRBV12-3/TRBV12-4,few,TRBJ2-1,TGTGCCAGCAGTTTAGCGATGGGGGCGGGAGCATACAATGAGCAGTTCTTC,CASSLAMGAGAYNEQFF
-,TRBV11-2,-,TRBJ1-1,TGTGCCAGCAGGGCAGGACAAGTGAACACTGAAGCTTTCTTT,CASRAGQVNTEAFF
-,TRBV20-1,-,TRBJ2-7,TGCAGTGCTCAAGAGGGCTTTTCCTACGAGCAGTACTTC,CSAQEGFSYEQYF
TRBD2,TRBV4-1,many,TRBJ2-7,TGCGCCAGCAGCCCCGGTCTAGCGGGAGCCTACGAGCAGTACTTC,CASSPGLAGAYEQYF
TRBD1,TRBV5-4,-,TRBJ2-3,TGTGCCAGCAGCTTTCCCCCGGGACAGAGGATCACAGATACGCAGTATTTT,CASSFPPGQRITDTQYF
-,TRBV29-1,few,TRBJ2-1,TGCAGCGTTGAGGGCGGGACAATCTACAATGAGCAGTTCTTC,CSVEGGTIYNEQFF
TRBD2,TRBV11-3,-,TRBJ2-7,TGTGCCAGCAGCTTGAGTCTAGCGGGAGTTCACGAGCAGTACTTC,CASSLSLAGVHEQYF
-,TRBV9,few,TRBJ1-1,TGTGCCAGCAAAGATGGGGTAGGCCAAGCTTTCTTT,CASKDGVGQAFF
-,TRBV27,few,TRBJ2-5,TGTGCCAGCTCTGCATATCGGGACAAGCAAGAGACCCAGTACTTC,CASSAYRDKQETQYF
-,TRBV5-1,few,TRBJ2-7,TGCGCCAGCAGCTTGGGACGCGGCATCCGGCACGAGCAGTACTTC,CASSLGRGIRHEQYF
TRBD1,TRBV5-1,many,TRBJ2-6,TGCGCCAGCAGCCCGGGACAGGGGGCGCCTGGGGCCAACGTCCTGACTTTC,CASSPGQGAPGANVLTF
TRBD2,TRBV6-5,-,TRBJ2-7,TGTGCCAGCAGTTCCCCTAGCGGGAGAAACTACGAGCAGTACTTC,CASSSPSGRNYEQYF
TRBD2,TRBV7-8,few,TRBJ2-5,TGTGCCAGCAGCTTCCGGACTAGCGGAGGGACCCAGTACTTC,CASSFRTSGGTQYF
TRBD2,TRBV9,-,TRBJ2-1,TGTGCCAGCACCAAAGGACTAGCGGGAGGGAGCTCCTACAATGAGCAGTTCTTC,CASTKGLAGGSSYNEQFF
TRBD1,TRBV15,-,TRBJ1-1,TGTGCCACCAGCAGAATCCCTGGACAGGGAGTAGCTTTCTTT,CATSRIPGQGVAFF
-,TRBV5-1,-,TRBJ2-2,TGCGCCAGCAGCAACCTCGGGACTGACGTCGGGGAGCTGTTTTTT,CASSNLGTDVGELFF
-,TRBV7-9,few,TRBJ2-7,TGTGCCAGCAGCTCAGCGACCTACGAGCAGTACTTC,CASSSATYEQYF
-,TRBV2,-,TRBJ2-7,TGTGCCAGCAAGGGTGGGGGAGTCGGCTACGAGCAGTACTTC,CASKGGGVGYEQYF
-,TRBV18,-,TRBJ2-1,TGTGCCAGCTCACCTCGACTGGGCCAGGTCGGAGACAATGAGCAGTTCTTC,CASSPRLGQVGDNEQFF
-,TRBV5-6,-,TRBJ2-2,TGTGCCAGCAGCTTGGTAGGGGGATCCGGGGAGCTGTTTTTT,CASSLVGGSGELFF
TRBD1,TRBV5-1,-,TRBJ1-2,TGCGCCAGCAGCTCTGGACAGGGGGCAGACCCCAGTTACTATGGCTACACCTTC,CASSSGQGADPSYYGYTF
-,TRBV7-2,-,TRBJ2-1,TGTGCCAGCAGCTCACAGGGCGGGGGTTGGAATGAGCAGTTCTTC,CASSSQGGGWNEQFF
-,TRBV20-1,-,TRBJ2-1,TGCAGTGGCGAACATTTGGATAATGAGCAGTTCTTC,CSGEHLDNEQFF
-,TRBV14,few,TRBJ1-1,TGTGCCAGCAGCTATGTCCGGGACTTCGAAGCTTTCTTT,CASSYVRDFEAFF
-,TRBV7-9,-,TRBJ2-4,TGTGCCAGCAGCTATACGGAGTTGGCCAAAAACATTCAGTACTTC,CASSYTELAKNIQYF
-,TRBV7-9,many,TRBJ2-5,TGTGCCAGCAGCTTAGGTGTCGGCGGGGAGACCCAGTACTTC,CASSLGVGGETQYF
-,TRBV5-1,many,TRBJ2-5,TGCGCCAGCAGCTTGGGAGACAGGATGGGAGAGACCCAGTACTTC,CASSLGDRMGETQYF
TRBD1,TRBV7-6,-,TRBJ1-6,TGTGCCAGCAGCTCGGGACAGGGGGGAAGATCACCCCTCCACTTT,CASSSGQGGRSPLHF
TRBD1,TRBV12-3/TRBV12-4,-,TRBJ2-3,TGTGCCAGCAGTTTCCCAGGGACAGGTGGGCGTACGCAGTATTTT,CASSFPGTGGRTQYF
-,TRBV5-1,many,TRBJ2-7,TGCGCCAGCAGCTTGGGATCGGGGGTCTACGAGCAGTACTTC,CASSLGSGVYEQYF
-,TRBV11-2,-,TRBJ2-7,TGTGCCAGCCAGAGGCTCGGCCGCTACGAGCAGTACTTC,CASQRLGRYEQYF
-,TRBV7-2,few,TRBJ2-7,TGTGCCAGCACCTTAAGCCCGGGAGCCTACGAGCAGTACTTC,CASTLSPGAYEQYF
-,TRBV7-6,-,TRBJ2-2,TGTGCCAGCAGCTTAGTTTTTCCCTTTTCGCCCGGGGAGCTGTTTTTT,CASSLVFPFSPGELFF
-,TRBV5-1,-,TRBJ1-1,TGCGCCAGCAGCTTGGGGGAGGGTGGTAATGAAGCTTTCTTT,CASSLGEGGNEAFF
TRBD2,TRBV5-1,few,TRBJ2-1,TGCGCCAGCAGCAACTCCCCACCCCGGGGGGGGGATGAGCAGTTCTTC,CASSNSPPRGGDEQFF
TRBD2,TRBV6-5,few,TRBJ2-1,TGTGCCAGCAGTTACCTGGGACTAGCGGGATGGAATGAGCAGTTCTTC,CASSYLGLAGWNEQFF
TRBD1,TRBV20-1,-,TRBJ2-7,TGCAGTGCTAGCGAGGGCAGGGGGCCGTACGAGCAGTACTTC,CSASEGRGPYEQYF
TRBD2,TRBV5-1,-,TRBJ2-1,TGCGCCAGCAGCTTGTCGGGGGGAACCAATGAGCAGTTCTTC,CASSLSGGTNEQFF